This T cell receptor beta chain emerged from a study of chemoradiotherapy in HPV16-positive cancers. On the study more broadly: Two HPV16-positive patients' cells yielded candidate HPV-specific clones and common motifs.

About this clone: What it binds is not known.

Repertoires were sampled repeatedly during chemoradiotherapy. The CDR3 loop spans 15 amino acids. The V gene's germline CDR1 is SGDLS and CDR2 YYNGEE. The ends were cut back, 3 bases at V and 5 bases at J, with 14 bases in the middle. The table came from immunoSEQ multiplex PCR; TCRdb's copy has only in-frame clones and leaves some out. This sample yields 12,000 to 15,000 clones, of which under 95% are seen a single time; roughly 2.5% belongs to the top ten. Whole-study findings and limits: HPV-responsive T-cell expansion during chemoradiotherapy was linked to improved recurrence-free survival in HPV16-positive patients. During treatment, candidate HPV-specific clones and E7-related motifs expanded in tumor.

The source material was blood, sampled from a patient who underwent chemoradiotherapy. The chain joins TRBV9 to TRBJ2-2; D remains ambiguous. The receptor comes from a human donor with HPV-associated anogenital cancer. The CDR3 protein is CASSEIAFGTGELFF. Written as DNA, the CDR3 is TGTGCCAGCAGCGAGATCGCCTTCGGGACCGGGGAGCTGTTTTTT.